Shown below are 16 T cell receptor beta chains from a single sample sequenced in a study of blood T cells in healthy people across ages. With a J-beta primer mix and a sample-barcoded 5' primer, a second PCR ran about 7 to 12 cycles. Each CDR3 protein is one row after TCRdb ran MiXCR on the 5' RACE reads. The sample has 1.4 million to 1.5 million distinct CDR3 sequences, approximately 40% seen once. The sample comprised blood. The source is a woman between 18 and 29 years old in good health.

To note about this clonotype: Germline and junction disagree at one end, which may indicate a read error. The CDR3 DNA reads TGTGCCACCAGCAGAGATACCGGGACAGGGGGCTACGAGCGGTACTTC. Its protein product is CATSRDTGTGGYERYF. The V call is TRBV15, the J call TRBJ2-7; 12 nucleotides align to TRBD1. CDR1 and CDR2 from the germline V gene are LNHNV and YYDKDF (reference sequence). The CDR3 covers 16 residues.

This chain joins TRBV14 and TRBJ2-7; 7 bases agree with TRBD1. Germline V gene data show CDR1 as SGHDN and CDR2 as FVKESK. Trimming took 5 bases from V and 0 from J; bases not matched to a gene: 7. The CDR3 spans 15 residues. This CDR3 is CASSIQGVTSYEQYF. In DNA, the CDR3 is TGTGCCAGCAGCATCCAGGGGGTCACCTCCTACGAGCAGTACTTC.

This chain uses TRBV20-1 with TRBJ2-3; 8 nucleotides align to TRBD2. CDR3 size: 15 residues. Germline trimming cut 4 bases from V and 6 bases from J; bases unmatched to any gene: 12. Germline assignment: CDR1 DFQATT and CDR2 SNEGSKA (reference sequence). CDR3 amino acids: CSAIRLAGGPDTQYF. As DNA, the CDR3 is TGCAGTGCTATCCGACTGGCGGGGGGACCGGATACGCAGTATTTT.

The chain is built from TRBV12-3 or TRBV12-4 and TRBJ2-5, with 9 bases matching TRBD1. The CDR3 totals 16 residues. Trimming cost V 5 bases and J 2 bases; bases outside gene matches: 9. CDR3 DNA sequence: TGTGCCAGCAGTCGGGCCGGGACAGGGTTTCAAGAGACCCAGTACTTC. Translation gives CASSRAGTGFQETQYF.

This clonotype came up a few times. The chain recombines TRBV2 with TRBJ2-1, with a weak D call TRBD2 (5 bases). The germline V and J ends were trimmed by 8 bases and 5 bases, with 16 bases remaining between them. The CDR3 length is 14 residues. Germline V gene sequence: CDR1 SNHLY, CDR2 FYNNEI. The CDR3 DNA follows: TGTGCCAGCCGTACTAGGACTCTCAACAATGAGCAGTTCTTC. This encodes CASRTRTLNNEQFF.

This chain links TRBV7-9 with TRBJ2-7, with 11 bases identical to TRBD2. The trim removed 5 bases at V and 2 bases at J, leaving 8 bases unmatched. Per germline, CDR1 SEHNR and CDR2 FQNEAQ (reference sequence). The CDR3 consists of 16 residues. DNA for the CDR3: TGTGCCAGCAGCGCAGGAGGGACTAGCGGTGCCTACGAGCAGTACTTC. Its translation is CASSAGGTSGAYEQYF.

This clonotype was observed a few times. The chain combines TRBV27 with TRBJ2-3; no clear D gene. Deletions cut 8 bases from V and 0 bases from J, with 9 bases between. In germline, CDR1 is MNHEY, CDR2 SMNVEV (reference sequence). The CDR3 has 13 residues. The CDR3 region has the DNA TGTGCCAGCGGCCTGGTTAGCACAGATACGCAGTATTTT. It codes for CASGLVSTDTQYF.

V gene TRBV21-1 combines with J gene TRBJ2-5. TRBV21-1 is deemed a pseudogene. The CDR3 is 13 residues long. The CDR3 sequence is CASSKGQRETQYF. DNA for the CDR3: TGTGCCAGCAGCAAAGGTCAGAGAGAGACCCAGTACTTC.

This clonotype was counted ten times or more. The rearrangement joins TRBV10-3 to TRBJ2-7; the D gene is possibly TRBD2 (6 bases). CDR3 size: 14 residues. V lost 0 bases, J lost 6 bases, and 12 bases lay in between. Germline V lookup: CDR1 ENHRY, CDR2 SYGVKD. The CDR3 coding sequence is TGTGCCATCAGTGAGTCCAGGACTACCTCCGAGCAGTACTTC. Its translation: CAISESRTTSEQYF.

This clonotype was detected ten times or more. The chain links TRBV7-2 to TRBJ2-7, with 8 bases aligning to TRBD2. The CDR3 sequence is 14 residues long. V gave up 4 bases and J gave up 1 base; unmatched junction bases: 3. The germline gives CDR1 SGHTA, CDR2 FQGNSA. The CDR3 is CASSWAGGSYEQYF. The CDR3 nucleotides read TGTGCCAGCAGCTGGGCGGGGGGATCCTACGAGCAGTACTTC. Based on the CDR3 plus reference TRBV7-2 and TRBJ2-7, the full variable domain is GAGVSQSPSNKVTEKGKDVELRCDPISGHTALYWYRQSLGQGLEFLIYFQGNSAPDKSGLPSDRFSAERTGGSVSTLTIQRTQQEDSAVYLCASSWAGGSYEQYFGPGTRLTVT.

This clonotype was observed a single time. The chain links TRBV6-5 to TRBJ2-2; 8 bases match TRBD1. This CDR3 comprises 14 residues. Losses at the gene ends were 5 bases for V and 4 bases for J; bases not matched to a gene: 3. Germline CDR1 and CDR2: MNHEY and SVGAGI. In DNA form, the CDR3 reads TGTGCCAGCAGTGTGGACAGGGCCACCGGGGAGCTGTTTTTT. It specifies CASSVDRATGELFF.

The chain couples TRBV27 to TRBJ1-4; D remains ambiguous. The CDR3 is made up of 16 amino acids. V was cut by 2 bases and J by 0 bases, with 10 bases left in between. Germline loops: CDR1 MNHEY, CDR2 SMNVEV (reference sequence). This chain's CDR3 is CASSLRAVATNEKLFF. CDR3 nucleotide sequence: TGTGCCAGCAGTTTAAGGGCAGTTGCAACTAATGAAAAACTGTTTTTT.

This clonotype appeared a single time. The CDR3 loop reads CASSVDPDMNTEAFF. CDR3 sequence (DNA): TGTGCCAGCAGCGTAGATCCAGATATGAACACTGAAGCTTTCTTT. This chain connects TRBV9 to TRBJ1-1, with D unclear. V was pared by 0 bases and J by 0 bases, with 9 bases between. Germline V gene sequence: CDR1 SGDLS, CDR2 YYNGEE. The CDR3 sequence is 15 residues long.

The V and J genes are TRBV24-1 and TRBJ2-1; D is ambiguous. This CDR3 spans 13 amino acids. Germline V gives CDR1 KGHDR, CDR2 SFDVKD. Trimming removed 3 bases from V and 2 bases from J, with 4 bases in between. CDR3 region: CATSDPTYNEQFF. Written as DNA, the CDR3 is TGTGCCACCAGTGATCCTACCTACAATGAGCAGTTCTTC.

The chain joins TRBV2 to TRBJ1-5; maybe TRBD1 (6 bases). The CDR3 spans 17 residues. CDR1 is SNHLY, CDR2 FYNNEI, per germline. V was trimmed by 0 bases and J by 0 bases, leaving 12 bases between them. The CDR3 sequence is CASSEAGAPYSNQPQHF. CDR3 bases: TGTGCCAGCAGTGAAGCGGGGGCACCTTATAGCAATCAGCCCCAGCATTTT.

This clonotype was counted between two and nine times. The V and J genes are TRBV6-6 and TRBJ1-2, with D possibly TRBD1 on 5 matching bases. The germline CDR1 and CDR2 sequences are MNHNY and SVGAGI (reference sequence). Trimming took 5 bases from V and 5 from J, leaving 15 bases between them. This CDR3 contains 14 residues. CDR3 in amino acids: CASSGLGASYGYTF. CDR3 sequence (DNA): TGTGCCAGCAGTGGGCTTGGGGCCTCATATGGCTACACCTTC.